This TCR beta chain was recorded in a study of identical twins. On this clonotype: The antigen is unknown.

The cDNA had a unique molecular identifier and a template-switch universal primer site. Using its own MiXCR run on the 5' RACE reads, TCRdb lists one record per CDR3 protein. The repertoire has just over 450,000 distinct CDR3 sequences, 14% of them found once; the top ten carry about 0.52%. Study-wide findings and caveats: The study found excess low generation probability among twin-shared out-of-frame alpha sequences.

The CDR3 sequence is 16 residues long. The V segment lost 4 bases and the J segment 6 bases; nucleotides outside the gene matches: 12. These data were also reused for a study on yellow fever vaccine responses in identical twins.

This TCR came from a woman younger than 30 in good health. The sequencing input was CD4+ T cells sorted from blood. The chain uses TRBV12-3 or TRBV12-4 and TRBJ2-1, with TRBD2 matching 7 bases. The CDR3 nucleotides read TGTGCCAGCAGTTCCCTTAGCGCCGGGGGGTTCAATGAGCAGTTCTTC. Protein sequence: CASSSLSAGGFNEQFF.